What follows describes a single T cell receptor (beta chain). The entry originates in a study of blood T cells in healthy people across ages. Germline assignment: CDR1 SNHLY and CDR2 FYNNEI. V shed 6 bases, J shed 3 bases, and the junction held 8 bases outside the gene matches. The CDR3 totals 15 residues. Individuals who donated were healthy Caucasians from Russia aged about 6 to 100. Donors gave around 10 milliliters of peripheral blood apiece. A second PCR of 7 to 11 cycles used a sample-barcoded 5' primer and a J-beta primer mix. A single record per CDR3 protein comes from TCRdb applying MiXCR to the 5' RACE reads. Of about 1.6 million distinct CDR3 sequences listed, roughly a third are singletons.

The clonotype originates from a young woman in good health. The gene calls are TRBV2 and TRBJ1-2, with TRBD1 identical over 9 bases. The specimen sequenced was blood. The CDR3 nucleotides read TGTGCCAGCAGCGAAACAGGGGGCTATGACTATGGCTACACCTTC. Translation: CASSETGGYDYGYTF.